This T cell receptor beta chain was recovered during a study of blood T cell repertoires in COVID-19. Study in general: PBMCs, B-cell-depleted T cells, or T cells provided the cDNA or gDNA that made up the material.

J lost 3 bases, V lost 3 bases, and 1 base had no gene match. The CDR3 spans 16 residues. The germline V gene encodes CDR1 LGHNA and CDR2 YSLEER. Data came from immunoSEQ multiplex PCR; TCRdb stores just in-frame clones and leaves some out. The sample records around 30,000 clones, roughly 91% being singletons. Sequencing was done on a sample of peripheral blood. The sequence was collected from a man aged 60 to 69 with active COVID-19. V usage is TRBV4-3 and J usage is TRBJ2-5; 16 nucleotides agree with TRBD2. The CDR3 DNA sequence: TGCGCCAGCAGCCAGGGGACTAGCGGGGGGGAAGAGACCCAGTACTTC. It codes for CASSQGTSGGEETQYF.